This entry describes one TCR beta chain. Germline V gene data show CDR1 as MNHNS and CDR2 as SASEGT. This CDR3 is 16 amino acids long. TCRdb re-called the 5' RACE reads and gives one entry per CDR3 protein, without DNA. The sample data list about 380,000 distinct CDR3 sequences. These data are taken from a study of T cells expressing NK-cell markers. The chain is built from TRBV6-1 and TRBJ1-2; TCRdb gives TRBD1 as the D gene, but with no DNA this cannot be confirmed. The sample consisted of blood T cells: a sorted CD56 or NKG2C T cell subset, CD4+ or CD8+ T cells, or bulk PBMC T cells (not recorded which). The clonotype comes from a man between 18 and 69 years old in good health. The CDR3 sequence: CASSPQPGGRGSGYTF.